This section outlines one T cell receptor beta chain sequence together with its context. This sample is part of a study of patients and donors after allogeneic stem cell transplantation. From the RT-PCR reads, TCRdb called clonotypes with MiXCR, one entry per CDR3 protein. The data hold 85,000 to 90,000 distinct CDR3 sequences, with 48% observed a single time. Sequencing input: blood, either unsorted or a sorted T cell fraction (not recorded which). The clonotype originates from a human donor who was either an allogeneic HSCT recipient or a stem cell or donor lymphocyte infusion donor (not recorded which). It is not recorded whose cells these are; they may come from a transplant donor.

The CDR3 sequence: CATSPRGGNYGYTF. The CDR3 nucleotides read TGTGCCACCAGCCCACGGGGTGGCAACTATGGCTACACCTTC. The V and J genes are TRBV15 and TRBJ1-2, with D hard to call. Deletions cut 5 bases from V and 2 bases from J, with 12 bases between. This CDR3 is 14 amino acids long. The germline CDR1 and CDR2 sequences are LNHNV and YYDKDF (reference sequence).